One and the same sample provided the 6 T cell receptor beta chains below, sequenced in a study of T cell responses to AZD1222 COVID-19 vaccine. Assay: immunoSEQ multiplex PCR; the TCRdb copy retains only in-frame clones and omits some. The table records some 49,000 clones, roughly 90% of them present only once. Sequenced here: peripheral blood, sampled 28 days after the second AZD1222 dose. The source is an adult who received the AZD1222 COVID-19 vaccine.

This rearrangement joins TRBV7-3 to TRBJ2-2, with 10 bases that match TRBD1. The CDR3 runs 18 residues. CDR1 is SGHTA and CDR2 is FQGTGA in the germline V gene. V lost 1 base and J lost 4; bases outside the gene matches: 9. The CDR3 is CASSLSGTGVLSTGELFF. CDR3 DNA: TGTGCCAGCAGCTTAAGTGGGACAGGGGTTCTGTCCACCGGGGAGCTGTTTTTT.

The chain carries TRBV4-3 and TRBJ2-7; weak D call: TRBD2 (6 bases). V was clipped by 0 bases and J by 0 bases, with 9 bases between them. The germline V gene encodes CDR1 LGHNA and CDR2 YSLEER. This CDR3 spans 15 amino acids. The CDR3 sequence: CASSQDRDFSYEQYF. The CDR3 nucleotides read TGCGCCAGCAGCCAAGATAGGGACTTCTCCTACGAGCAGTACTTC.

The chain carries TRBV18 and TRBJ2-2; no clear D. V was cut by 5 bases and J by 2 bases, with 6 bases left in between. CDR3 length equals 13 residues. Per the germline V gene, CDR1 is KGHSH and CDR2 is LQKENI. CDR3 residues: CASSGANTGELFF. CDR3 in DNA: TGTGCCAGCTCAGGAGCCAACACCGGGGAGCTGTTTTTT.

V gene TRBV9 combines with J gene TRBJ1-4, with 8 bases fitting TRBD1. This CDR3 region has 14 residues. V was pared by 4 bases and J by 3 bases, with 2 bases of the junction left unmatched. Germline V CDR1 and CDR2: SGDLS, YYNGEE. Written as DNA, the CDR3 is TGTGCCAGCAGCAAACAGGGGGCTAATGAAAAACTGTTTTTT. Its translation: CASSKQGANEKLFF.

The chain couples TRBV5-1 to TRBJ2-5, with no clear D. The length of the CDR3 is 13 residues. Germline CDR1 reads SGHRS; CDR2 reads YFSETQ. Deletions cut 2 bases from V and 0 bases from J, with 5 bases between. The DNA of the CDR3 is TGCGCCAGCAGCTTCAGGAACCAAGAGACCCAGTACTTC. Its translation: CASSFRNQETQYF.

The chain's CDR3 is CASNRGQGAVYTF. The CDR3 DNA reads TGCGCCAGCAACCGGGGACAGGGGGCCGTCTACACCTTC. The chain employs TRBV5-1 and TRBJ1-2; 12 positions match TRBD1. Losses at the gene ends were 6 bases for V and 10 bases for J; bases not matched to a gene: 7. Germline CDR1 reads SGHRS; CDR2 reads YFSETQ. The CDR3 length is 13 residues.